The TCR beta chain under discussion was sequenced for a study of cytotoxic CD8 clonotypes in ibrutinib-treated CLL. Study-level points and caveats: Rising at ibrutinib response, clonality subsequently fell back toward baseline at progression. Sampling of sustained-remission and progressing patients occurred at differing times. Measured clonality at baseline was greater than in age-matched healthy donors and tracked with circulating CD8+ T-cell counts.

Target depth was 1 in 200,000 to 1 in 1 million T cells, about 10x per clonotype. Only in-frame clones appear in the TCRdb table, and some are missing; sequencing was by immunoSEQ multiplex PCR. Of around 140,000 clones in the sample, 60% to 80% were seen once. There are 13 residues in the CDR3. Trimming pared 10 bases from V and 5 bases from J, leaving 17 bases between. The V gene's germline CDR1 is MNHNS and CDR2 SASEGT. Concerning this clone itself: What it binds is not known.

This rearrangement joins TRBV6-1 to TRBJ2-5, with D unresolved. The material was PBMCs, obtained after 12 months of ibrutinib treatment. This TCR was recovered from a human donor with chronic lymphocytic leukemia. In nucleotides, the CDR3 is TGTGCCACCGAGATCCCCCCGAGGGAGACCCAGTACTTC. This encodes CATEIPPRETQYF.